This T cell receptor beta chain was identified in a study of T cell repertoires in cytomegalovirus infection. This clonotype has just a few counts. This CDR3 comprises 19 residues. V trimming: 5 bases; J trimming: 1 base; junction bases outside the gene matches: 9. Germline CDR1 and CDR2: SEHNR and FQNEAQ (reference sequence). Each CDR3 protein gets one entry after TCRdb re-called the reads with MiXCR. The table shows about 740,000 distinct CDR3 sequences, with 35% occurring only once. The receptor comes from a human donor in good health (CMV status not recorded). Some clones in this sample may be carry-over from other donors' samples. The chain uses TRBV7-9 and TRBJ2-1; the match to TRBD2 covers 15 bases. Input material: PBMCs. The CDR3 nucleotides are TGTGCCAGCAGCGACCTCCGGACTAGCGGGAGGGCTTCCTACAATGAGCAGTTCTTC. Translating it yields CASSDLRTSGRASYNEQFF.